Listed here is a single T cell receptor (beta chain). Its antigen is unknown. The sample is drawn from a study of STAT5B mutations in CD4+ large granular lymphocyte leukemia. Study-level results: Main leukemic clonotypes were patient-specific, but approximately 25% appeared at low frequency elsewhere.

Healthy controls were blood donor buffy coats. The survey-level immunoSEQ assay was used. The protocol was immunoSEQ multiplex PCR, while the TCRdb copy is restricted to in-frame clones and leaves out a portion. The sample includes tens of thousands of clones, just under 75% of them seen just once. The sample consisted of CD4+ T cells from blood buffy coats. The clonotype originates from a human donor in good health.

The CDR3 DNA reads as TGTGCCAGCAGCTTAGAGGGGCCCAATGAGCAGTTCTTC. This encodes CASSLEGPNEQFF. The chain recombines TRBV7-2 with TRBJ2-1; a weak D match, TRBD1 (5 bases). CDR3 length: 13 amino acids. With 1 base removed from V and 6 bases from J, the gap between germline ends came to 7 bases. Per germline, CDR1 SGHTA and CDR2 FQGNSA.